These 4 T cell receptor beta chains came from one sample sequenced in a study of T cell repertoires in cytomegalovirus infection. MiXCR was run by TCRdb on the reads, yielding one entry per CDR3 protein. Among hundreds of thousands of distinct CDR3 sequences listed, approximately 30% were seen once. Their specific antigens are unknown. The sample in question was cultured CD8+ T cells from PBMCs, obtained from culture after CMV antigen stimulation. The receptors were gathered from a human donor in good health (CMV status not recorded). Some clones in this sample may be carry-over from other donors' samples.

This clonotype has more than one count but fewer than ten. The chain combines TRBV7-9 with TRBJ1-4, with a possible D match to TRBD1 (6 bases). Germline assignment: CDR1 SEHNR and CDR2 FQNEAQ (reference sequence). This CDR3 contains 20 residues. Trimming took 2 bases from V and 0 from J, leaving 22 bases between them. The CDR3 DNA is TGTGCCAGCAGCTTACACGACCGGGACACCTACCTTGCAACTAATGAAAAACTGTTTTTT. This codes for CASSLHDRDTYLATNEKLFF.

This clonotype was detected ten times or more. The chain links TRBV7-2 to TRBJ1-1; possibly TRBD1 for D (6 bases). Between the trimmed V and J ends, which lost 6 bases and 2 bases, there was a span of 13 bases. The CDR3 contains 14 residues. Germline V lookup: CDR1 SGHTA, CDR2 FQGNSA. Here the CDR3 DNA reads TGTGCCAGCAGACTATCACAGGGTAACACTGAAGCTTTCTTT. Protein product: CASRLSQGNTEAFF.

This clonotype turned up a few times. The V gene is TRBV10-3, the J gene TRBJ1-5, with unresolved D. The length of the CDR3 is 15 residues. Trimming pared 2 bases from V and 0 bases from J, leaving 8 bases between. From germline, CDR1 is ENHRY and CDR2 SYGVKD. The CDR3 reads CAISENQNSNQPQHF. The CDR3 DNA is TGTGCCATCAGTGAGAACCAAAATAGCAATCAGCCCCAGCATTTT.

As concerns this clonotype: A much larger clone is a single base away; this may be a read error. This chain links TRBV7-4 with TRBJ2-7; the D is unclear. The CDR3 spans 12 residues. Germline-derived CDR1 and CDR2 are SGHVT and SQSDAQ. Trimming stripped 1 base from V and 3 bases from J, with 4 bases between. CDR3 residues: CASSLEVYEQYF. The CDR3 nucleotides are TGTGCCAGCAGCTTAGAGGTCTACGAGCAGTACTTC.